This T cell receptor beta chain was recovered during a study of T cell changes during pregnancy in multiple sclerosis. TCRdb keeps only in-frame clones here, not all; method: immunoSEQ multiplex PCR. The sample lists some 46,000 clones, 80% to 95% seen once, with roughly 1.4% in the top ten. This receptor was identified in a female donor with multiple sclerosis, enrolled in a pregnancy study. The sequencing input was peripheral blood.

CDR3 loop: CSVEAGAGELFF. The CDR3 DNA follows: TGCAGCGTTGAAGCTGGGGCCGGGGAGCTGTTTTTT. The genes are TRBV29-1 and TRBJ2-2, with D uncertain. This CDR3 is 12 amino acids long. Germline loops: CDR1 SQVTM, CDR2 ANQGSEA. Trimming stripped 1 base from V and 6 bases from J, with 6 bases between.